Listed below are T cell receptor beta chains from one sample, sequenced in a study of blood T cells in healthy people across ages. TCRdb ran MiXCR on the 5' RACE reads and lists one entry per CDR3 protein. Here the sample spans some 1.4 million distinct CDR3 sequences, 35% to 45% being singletons. The sample comprised blood. The receptor source for this set is a woman aged 18 to 35 in good health. CDR3s include the opening cysteine and the closing phenylalanine or tryptophan. D genes are given only for firm matches. The listing skips clone size in some rows; elsewhere it reads once, few, many or a size class.

len: 16; j_gene: TRBJ1-6; abundance: NA; v_gene: TRBV4-2; d_gene: TRBD1; CDR3aa: CASSQAQGAGNSPLHF; CDR3nt: TGTGCCAGCAGCCAGGCACAGGGGGCGGGAAATTCACCCCTCCACTTT
len: 12; j_gene: TRBJ2-3; abundance: many; v_gene: TRBV7-2; d_gene: NA; CDR3aa: CASSLKGDTQYF; CDR3nt: TGTGCCAGCAGCTTAAAGGGGGATACGCAGTATTTT
len: 18; j_gene: TRBJ2-4; abundance: NA; v_gene: TRBV9; d_gene: TRBD1; CDR3aa: CASSVATGTGLGKNIQYF; CDR3nt: TGTGCCAGCAGCGTAGCTACTGGGACAGGGCTGGGCAAAAACATTCAGTACTTC
len: 13; j_gene: TRBJ1-2; abundance: NA; v_gene: TRBV12-3/TRBV12-4; d_gene: NA; CDR3aa: CASSCRGSYGYTF; CDR3nt: TGTGCCAGCAGTTGCAGGGGTAGCTATGGCTACACCTTC
len: 15; j_gene: TRBJ1-4; abundance: NA; v_gene: TRBV12-3/TRBV12-4; d_gene: NA; CDR3aa: CASSLLARSDEKLFF; CDR3nt: TGTGCCAGCAGTTTGTTGGCGCGATCTGATGAAAAACTGTTTTTT
len: 14; j_gene: TRBJ2-3; abundance: NA; v_gene: TRBV7-2; d_gene: TRBD2; CDR3aa: CASSLEGLTDTQYF; CDR3nt: TGTGCCAGCAGCTTAGAGGGACTAACAGATACGCAGTATTTT
len: 14; j_gene: TRBJ2-7; abundance: NA; v_gene: TRBV7-2; d_gene: NA; CDR3aa: CASSLAAADYEQYF; CDR3nt: TGTGCCAGCAGCTTAGCGGCGGCAGACTACGAGCAGTACTTC
len: 15; j_gene: TRBJ1-2; abundance: once; v_gene: TRBV7-9; d_gene: NA; CDR3aa: CASSSTGTSDYGYTF; CDR3nt: TGTGCCAGCAGTTCTACCGGGACATCCGACTATGGCTACACCTTC
len: 13; j_gene: TRBJ2-7; abundance: NA; v_gene: TRBV20-1; d_gene: NA; CDR3aa: CSADVDSTYEQYF; CDR3nt: TGCAGTGCCGACGTAGATTCGACCTACGAGCAGTACTTC
len: 16; j_gene: TRBJ2-3; abundance: few; v_gene: TRBV15; d_gene: TRBD2; CDR3aa: CATSRNPSGSTDTQYF; CDR3nt: TGTGCCACCAGCAGGAACCCTAGCGGTAGCACAGATACGCAGTATTTT